This paragraph reports one T cell receptor beta chain. The entry originates in a study of blood T cell repertoires in COVID-19. The overall study: Acute and convalescent COVID-19 samples came from the United States, Italy and Spain.

Deletions cut 4 bases from V and 6 bases from J, with 16 bases between. CDR3 length: 14 amino acids. The germline V gene encodes CDR1 SGHRS and CDR2 YFSETQ. The protocol was immunoSEQ multiplex PCR, while the TCRdb copy is restricted to in-frame clones and leaves out a portion. Of under 200,000 clones detected, nearly 90% appear once; the ten largest clones hold 20% to 25%. Sequencing was done on a sample of peripheral blood. V gene TRBV5-1 combines with J gene TRBJ1-2, with D perhaps TRBD1 (5 bases). This clonotype was sampled from a man aged 55-75 years with active or convalescent COVID-19. In DNA form, the CDR3 reads TGCGCCAGCAGCCCGGTAGGGGTGGAAGATGGCTACACCTTC. It is translated as CASSPVGVEDGYTF.